The present entry profiles one T cell receptor beta chain with its context. Its cognate antigen is unknown. The CDR3 runs to 16 residues. Germline V gene sequence: CDR1 KGHSH, CDR2 LQKENI. The ends were cut back, 3 bases at V and 1 base at J, with 15 bases in the middle. These data are taken from a study of T cell responses to AZD1222 COVID-19 vaccine. The protocol was immunoSEQ multiplex PCR, while the TCRdb copy is restricted to in-frame clones and leaves out a portion. The data contain roughly 77,000 clones, 92% of them singletons. Notes on the study in general: Spike was spanned by vaccine-associated CD4 TCRs, with dominance at 160-218 and 743-854. None of the repertoires were sampled until the peak T cell response had passed.

This clonotype was sampled from an adult who received the AZD1222 COVID-19 vaccine. This sample comprised peripheral blood, obtained 28 days after the second AZD1222 dose. The chain is built from TRBV18 and TRBJ1-2, with D possibly TRBD1 on 5 matching bases. CDR3 amino acids: CASSPLLRGNNYGYTF. CDR3 nucleotide sequence: TGTGCCAGCTCACCGTTATTACGGGGGAATAACTATGGCTACACCTTC. The full variable domain, rest sourced from reference TRBV18 and TRBJ1-2, is NAGVMQNPRHLVRRRGQEARLRCSPMKGHSHVYWYRQLPEEGLKFMVYLQKENIIDESGMPKERFSAEFPKEGPSILRIQQVVRGDSAAYFCASSPLLRGNNYGYTFGSGTRLTVV.